Listed below are T cell receptor beta chains from one sample, sequenced in a study of radiotherapy plus CTLA-4 blockade in lung cancer. TCRdb's copy holds only in-frame clones and misses some; the assay was immunoSEQ multiplex PCR. The sample has 40,000 to 50,000 clones; 73% are singletons. The sample was peripheral blood, taken from a patient treated with radiotherapy plus ipilimumab. The receptors here all came from a human donor with non-small cell lung cancer who had a complete response to radiotherapy plus ipilimumab. Both conserved end residues are part of each CDR3. A D gene is named only where the DNA matches it firmly. Rows give clone size only sometimes, using once, few, many, or a class for an expanded clone.

j_call	d_call	v_call	clone_size	cdr3_aa	cdr3_nt
TRBJ1-1	-	TRBV19	-	CASGESAGGLGRWDTEAFF	TGTGCCAGTGGGGAGTCGGCCGGAGGGCTCGGGAGATGGGACACTGAAGCTTTCTTT
TRBJ2-7	TRBD2	TRBV5-1	few	CASSLASSGASYEQYF	TGCGCCAGCAGCTTGGCGTCTAGCGGGGCATCCTACGAGCAGTACTTC
TRBJ2-7	-	TRBV19	-	CASSMVGGTSSYEQYF	TGTGCCAGTAGTATGGTCGGGGGAACCAGCTCCTACGAGCAGTACTTC
TRBJ1-1	-	TRBV7-9	few	CASSFKQANTEAFF	TGTGCCAGCAGCTTCAAGCAGGCGAACACTGAAGCTTTCTTT
TRBJ2-2	-	TRBV11-3	-	CASSPGHLYTGELFF	TGTGCCAGCAGCCCGGGACACTTATACACCGGGGAGCTGTTTTTT
TRBJ1-5	TRBD1	TRBV7-2	-	CASSSRQGSQPQHF	TGTGCCAGCAGCTCGAGACAGGGAAGTCAGCCCCAGCATTTT
TRBJ1-5	-	TRBV10-3	-	CAISEWADQPQHF	TGTGCCATCAGTGAGTGGGCCGATCAGCCCCAGCATTTT
TRBJ1-5	TRBD1	TRBV4-1	few	CASSQVPARGPQPQHF	TGCGCCAGCAGCCAAGTTCCCGCCAGGGGGCCTCAGCCCCAGCATTTT
TRBJ1-4	TRBD1	TRBV7-2	once	CASSFLRTGEGEKLFF	TGTGCCAGCAGCTTCCTGAGGACAGGGGAGGGCGAAAAACTGTTTTTT
TRBJ2-7	TRBD2	TRBV19	-	CASSPGLLTSGNYEQYF	TGTGCCAGTAGTCCGGGTTTATTGACTAGCGGGAACTACGAGCAGTACTTC
TRBJ1-2	-	TRBV10-1	-	CASSGGTDGYTF	TGCGCCAGCAGTGGCGGGACGGATGGCTACACCTTC
TRBJ2-3	TRBD2	TRBV7-2	-	CASSFLAGGPDTQYF	TGTGCCAGCAGCTTCCTAGCGGGGGGGCCAGATACGCAGTATTTT
TRBJ1-2	-	TRBV12-1	-	CASSFLRGGPDSLSYGYTF	TGTGCCAGCAGCTTTCTTCGCGGGGGGCCCGACTCCCTATCCTATGGCTACACCTTC
TRBJ2-7	TRBD1	TRBV19	-	CASSIGGTGGYEQYF	TGTGCCAGTAGTATCGGAGGGACAGGGGGGTACGAGCAGTACTTC
TRBJ2-2	-	TRBV5-4	-	CASSLDAGTVTGELFF	TGTGCCAGCAGCTTGGACGCAGGAACCGTCACCGGGGAGCTGTTTTTT
TRBJ2-2	TRBD2	TRBV27	-	CASRRKREGPNTGELFF	TGTGCCAGCAGACGGAAGCGGGAGGGGCCGAACACCGGGGAGCTGTTTTTT
TRBJ1-1	TRBD1	TRBV27	-	CASSLDRGQTEAFF	TGTGCCAGCAGCCTGGACAGGGGGCAAACTGAAGCTTTCTTT